One sample yielded the 20 T cell receptor beta chains listed below, sequenced in a study of shared clonotypes between healthy human individuals. Terminally differentiated effector memory CD45RA+ cells were excluded from the naive CD8 cells, which were CD45RO-negative and positively selected for CCR7. Profiled with immunoSEQ multiplex PCR; TCRdb holds only in-frame clones, not every one. The top ten hold 0.11% of the sample, which has 660,000 or so clones, approximately 96% seen once. The material sequenced was naive CD8+ T cells sorted from blood. The receptors were sampled from a woman between 25 and 40 years old in good health.

The J gene is TRBJ1-1, the V gene TRBV10-3; TRBD1 matches at 8 bases. The ends lost 9 bases at V and 2 bases at J; junction bases unmatched: 8. Germline V gene data show CDR1 as ENHRY and CDR2 as SYGVKD. The CDR3 is 14 residues long. CDR3 sequence (DNA): TGTGCCATTAAAATAGACAGGGGAAACACTGAAGCTTTCTTT. This gives the protein CAIKIDRGNTEAFF.

V usage is TRBV27 and J usage is TRBJ2-7; no clear D. The CDR3 covers 13 residues. Germline loops: CDR1 MNHEY, CDR2 SMNVEV (reference sequence). With 3 bases removed from V and 2 bases from J, the gap between germline ends came to 8 bases. The CDR3 DNA reads as TGTGCCAGCAGTTTCGCTCAGACCTACGAGCAGTACTTC. This codes for CASSFAQTYEQYF.

The gene calls are TRBV5-1 and TRBJ2-7; the D is unclear. V lost 4 bases to trimming and J lost 5 bases, with 10 bases between them. The CDR3 is 12 amino acids. Per the germline V gene, CDR1 is SGHRS and CDR2 is YFSETQ. The CDR3, as DNA: TGCGCCAGCAGCGGTAGCCCTGACGAGCAGTACTTC. It translates to CASSGSPDEQYF.

The chain couples TRBV28 to TRBJ2-3, with D possibly matching TRBD2 (5 bases). V gave up 5 bases and J gave up 0 bases, with 12 bases separating them. Germline V gene data show CDR1 as MDHEN and CDR2 as SYDVKM. The CDR3 has 15 residues. CDR3 region: CASSPSERSTDTQYF. The CDR3 DNA reads as TGTGCCAGCAGTCCATCTGAGCGGAGCACAGATACGCAGTATTTT.

The chain has TRBV4-1 and TRBJ2-1, with D perhaps matching TRBD1 or TRBD2 (5 bases each). Trimming removed 3 bases from V and 10 bases from J, with 7 bases in between. Germline V gene lookup returns CDR1 MGHRA and CDR2 YSYEKL. This CDR3 spans 11 amino acids. CDR3: CASSQGTEQFF. Here the CDR3 DNA reads TGCGCCAGCAGCCAGGGGACGGAGCAGTTCTTC.

The chain joins TRBV4-2 to TRBJ2-5; D call uncertain. The DNA end favors TRBJ2-7, so the J call may be wrong. The CDR3 is 12 residues long. In germline, CDR1 is LGHNA, CDR2 YNFKEQ. Here the CDR3 reads CASSQDQDEQYF. The DNA for the CDR3 is TGTGCCAGCAGCCAAGATCAGGACGAGCAGTACTTC.

With respect to this clone: Other nucleotide sequences from this sample produce the same CDR3. The V gene is TRBV27, the J gene TRBJ2-2, with 7 bases matching TRBD1. The CDR3 is 14 residues long. The germline V gene encodes CDR1 MNHEY and CDR2 SMNVEV (reference sequence). Trimming at V came to 3 bases and at J to 7 bases, leaving 5 bases not matched to a gene. The chain's CDR3 is CASSFDRVGGELFF. The DNA of the CDR3 is TGTGCCAGCAGTTTCGACAGGGTAGGCGGGGAGCTGTTTTTT.

This rearrangement joins TRBV28 to TRBJ2-3, with 12 bases lining up with TRBD2. CDR3 size: 15 residues. The germline V gene encodes CDR1 MDHEN and CDR2 SYDVKM. The ends lost 7 bases at V and 7 bases at J; junction bases unmatched: 9. CDR3: CASNLAGGPVNTQYF. The CDR3 nucleotides read TGTGCCAGCAACCTAGCGGGAGGGCCTGTGAATACGCAGTATTTT. The entire variable domain, with the rest obtained from reference TRBV28 and TRBJ2-3, is as follows: DVKVTQSSRYLVKRTGEKVFLECVQDMDHENMFWYRQDPGLGLRLIYFSYDVKMKEKGDIPEGYSVSREKKERFSLILESASTNQTSMYLCASNLAGGPVNTQYFGPGTRLTVL.

The chain combines TRBV7-9 with TRBJ2-7; 9 nucleotides match TRBD1. From germline, CDR1 is SEHNR and CDR2 FQNEAQ (reference sequence). The CDR3 covers 15 residues. V gave up 4 bases and J gave up 5 bases; unmatched junction bases: 9. This chain's CDR3 is CASSSPWTGDHEQYF. The CDR3 bases are TGTGCCAGCAGCTCGCCCTGGACAGGGGACCACGAGCAGTACTTC.

This clone was seen a single time. This chain links TRBV27 with TRBJ2-1; D gene ambiguous. Trimming cost V 3 bases and J 4 bases, with 7 bases left between them. Per the germline V gene, CDR1 is MNHEY and CDR2 is SMNVEV (reference sequence). The CDR3 spans 13 residues. In nucleotides, the CDR3 is TGTGCCAGCAGTTTGACTCCATACAATGAGCAGTTCTTC. It codes for CASSLTPYNEQFF.

V is TRBV7-9 and J is TRBJ2-7; 12 bases align to TRBD1. This CDR3 has 18 amino acids. Germline trimming cut 5 bases from V and 3 bases from J; bases unmatched to any gene: 14. Germline CDR1 is SEHNR and CDR2 is FQNEAQ (reference sequence). The CDR3 coding sequence is TGTGCCAGCAGCCCCGGGACAGGGGGCTCTCGCCCGAACTACGAGCAGTACTTC. It codes for CASSPGTGGSRPNYEQYF.

In its sample, this clone was seen once. The V gene is TRBV28, the J gene TRBJ2-1; 10 bases line up with TRBD2. The CDR3 totals 13 residues. Germline V gives CDR1 MDHEN, CDR2 SYDVKM. V lost 5 bases to trimming and J lost 9 bases; unmatched junction nucleotides: 4. CDR3 protein: CASSSGRATEQFF. For the CDR3, the DNA is TGTGCCAGCAGTAGCGGGAGGGCCACTGAGCAGTTCTTC.

The V gene is TRBV28, the J gene TRBJ2-7; a possible D gene is TRBD2 (5 bases). The V gene lost 4 bases and the J gene lost 5 bases, with 18 bases spanning the gap. This CDR3 has 15 amino acids. The germline V gene encodes CDR1 MDHEN and CDR2 SYDVKM. CDR3 in amino acids: CASSWVGDVRNEQYF. CDR3 bases: TGTGCCAGCAGTTGGGTGGGAGACGTGCGGAACGAGCAGTACTTC.

This chain links TRBV11-2 with TRBJ2-5; D is undetermined. Per germline, CDR1 SGHAT and CDR2 FQNNGV. V was pared by 5 bases and J by 4 bases, with 14 bases between. The length of the CDR3 is 14 residues. CDR3: CASSPPLERETQYF. The CDR3 region has the DNA TGTGCCAGCAGCCCCCCGTTAGAGCGAGAGACCCAGTACTTC.

The J gene is TRBJ2-7, the V gene TRBV7-8; unclear D gene. V was cut by 5 bases and J by 2 bases, with 16 bases left in between. This CDR3 is 15 amino acids long. Germline V lookup: CDR1 SGHVS, CDR2 FQNEAQ. CDR3 coding DNA: TGTGCCAGCAGCACAGCGCCCGTACAGCCCTACGAGCAGTACTTC. Translating gives CASSTAPVQPYEQYF.

The chain links TRBV6-5 to TRBJ1-5; the D gene is possibly TRBD1 (5 bases). CDR1 is MNHEY, CDR2 SVGAGI, per germline. The CDR3 totals 15 residues. Trimming removed 5 bases from V and 7 bases from J, with 18 bases in between. CDR3 bases: TGTGCCAGCAGTCCTTCGGCCATTCGGGGGCAGCCCCAGCATTTT. This encodes CASSPSAIRGQPQHF.

This chain joins TRBV10-2 and TRBJ2-3; the match to TRBD2 covers 9 bases. CDR1 is WSHSY and CDR2 is SAAADI in the germline V gene. The ends lost 5 bases at V and 2 bases at J; junction bases unmatched: 2. The CDR3 is made up of 14 amino acids. CDR3 loop: CASSIAGVTDTQYF. CDR3 DNA sequence: TGCGCCAGCAGTATAGCGGGAGTCACAGATACGCAGTATTTT.

This clone appeared a single time. V usage is TRBV29-1 and J usage is TRBJ2-7; 8 bases are a match to TRBD1. The germline V gene encodes CDR1 SQVTM and CDR2 ANQGSEA. The CDR3 is 14 residues long. After removal of 1 base from V and 4 bases from J, the junction contained 6 bases not matched to a gene. CDR3 protein: CSVEVRDRLYEQYF. The CDR3 DNA reads as TGCAGCGTTGAAGTACGGGACAGGCTGTACGAGCAGTACTTC.

On this clone itself: One end of the junction is discordant with germline, which a read error may explain. This chain joins TRBV7-9 and TRBJ2-1; tentatively, D is TRBD2 (5 bases). The CDR3 loop spans 13 amino acids. Germline CDR1 and CDR2: SEHNR and FQNEAQ (reference sequence). CDR3: CASGEGTYNERFF. The CDR3, as DNA: TGTGCCAGCGGCGAGGGAACCTACAATGAGCGGTTCTTC.

This rearrangement joins TRBV19 to TRBJ1-1; no reliable D call. The CDR3 contains 15 residues. Germline V gives CDR1 LNHDA, CDR2 SQIVND (reference sequence). The ends were cut back, 6 bases at V and 10 bases at J, with 24 bases in the middle. DNA of the CDR3: TGTGCCAGTAGCTCCGCCCCGGGCACAATAAGCGGAGCTTTCTTT. It translates to CASSSAPGTISGAFF. Supplemented by reference TRBV19 and TRBJ1-1, the full variable domain reads DGGITQSPKYLFRKEGQNVTLSCEQNLNHDAMYWYRQDPGQGLRLIYYSQIVNDFQKGDIAEGYSVSREKKESFPLTVTSAQKNPTAFYLCASSSAPGTISGAFFGQGTRLTVV.